The 16 T cell receptor beta chains in this list originate from one sample, sequenced in a study of response to subunit inactivated influenza vaccine. From the RT-PCR reads, TCRdb called clonotypes with MiXCR, one entry per CDR3 protein. The repertoire includes approximately 700,000 distinct CDR3 sequences, approximately 15% of them detected once, and approximately 7% sits in the top ten. Sequencing was performed on PBMCs from blood, taken approximately 15 days before vaccination. The source of these receptors is a man in his fifties or sixties who received an inactivated influenza vaccine.

This clonotype turned up a few times. This chain uses TRBV4-2 with TRBJ2-7; D is unclear. Per germline, CDR1 LGHNA and CDR2 YNFKEQ. This CDR3 has 13 residues. V dropped 2 bases and J dropped 3 bases, with 8 bases sitting between them. The CDR3 sequence: CASSQPDDYEQYF. CDR3 coding DNA: TGTGCCAGCAGCCAACCCGACGACTACGAGCAGTACTTC.

The chain has TRBV27 and TRBJ2-6; D might be TRBD2 (6 bases). The V end was cut by 6 bases, the J end by 2 bases, with 11 bases between. CDR1 and CDR2 (germline): MNHEY, SMNVEV (reference sequence). This CDR3 is 15 amino acids long. CDR3 sequence reads: CASSAGRAGANVLTF. The CDR3 nucleotides read TGTGCCAGCAGCGCGGGACGCGCTGGGGCCAACGTCCTGACTTTC.

V and J are TRBV20-1 and TRBJ2-1; D possibly corresponds to TRBD2 (6 bases). The germline V gene encodes CDR1 DFQATT and CDR2 SNEGSKA (reference sequence). Trimming took 1 base from V and 7 from J, leaving 14 bases between them. The CDR3 loop spans 14 amino acids. The CDR3 is CSARGISGGNEQFF. The CDR3 DNA is TGCAGTGCTAGAGGGATTAGCGGAGGTAATGAGCAGTTCTTC.

This clonotype was counted at least ten times. The junction does not match germline at one end; this may be a read error. The V gene is TRBV20-1, the J gene TRBJ2-3; the D gene is possibly TRBD1 (6 bases). This CDR3 region has 11 residues. The V gene's germline CDR1 is DFQATT and CDR2 SNEGSKA (reference sequence). CDR3 amino acids: CSARVDSRPVF. In DNA, the CDR3 is TGCAGTGCTAGAGTGGACAGTCGCCCTGTATTT.

This clonotype was picked up many times. The CDR3, as DNA: TGTGCCAGCAGCTTAACGGGACTCCCTAGGGATGAGCAGTTCTTC. Translation: CASSLTGLPRDEQFF. V usage is TRBV7-2 and J usage is TRBJ2-1; D possibly corresponds to TRBD2 (6 bases). The germline gives CDR1 SGHTA, CDR2 FQGNSA. V was shortened by 2 bases and J by 8 bases, with 16 bases between the two germline ends. This CDR3 spans 15 amino acids. Variable domain in full (rest from reference TRBV7-2 and TRBJ2-1): GAGVSQSPSNKVTEKGKDVELRCDPISGHTALYWYRQSLGQGLEFLIYFQGNSAPDKSGLPSDRFSAERTGGSVSTLTIQRTQQEDSAVYLCASSLTGLPRDEQFFGPGTRLTVL.

The table lists this clonotype with a few counts. This sequence joins TRBV15 and TRBJ2-7; tentatively, D is TRBD2 (6 bases). The V and J ends lost 0 bases and 1 base respectively, with 7 bases between them. Germline V CDR1 and CDR2: LNHNV, YYDKDF (reference sequence). This CDR3 comprises 14 residues. As DNA, the CDR3 is TGTGCCACCAGCAGAGAACTAGCTTCCTACGAGCAGTACTTC. It codes for CATSRELASYEQYF.

This clonotype came up a few times. The chain employs TRBV4-3 and TRBJ2-2; D may be TRBD1 (5 bases). CDR3 length equals 16 residues. CDR1 is LGHNA, CDR2 YSLEER, per germline. The V end lost 0 bases, the J end lost 0 bases, and 8 bases lay between the germline ends. This chain's CDR3 is CASSQDPTANTGELFF. The CDR3 DNA reads TGCGCCAGCAGCCAAGATCCGACAGCGAACACCGGGGAGCTGTTTTTT.

There are many counts of this clonotype. The chain uses TRBV5-1 and TRBJ2-7; D call uncertain. The CDR3 spans 17 residues. CDR1 is SGHRS, CDR2 YFSETQ, per germline. The ends were cut back, 0 bases at V and 0 bases at J, with 16 bases in the middle. CDR3 in DNA: TGCGCCAGCAGCTTGGGGCGTGTCAGTCTTAGCTCCTACGAGCAGTACTTC. Its protein product is CASSLGRVSLSSYEQYF.

The chain couples TRBV12-3 or TRBV12-4 to TRBJ2-5; 8 bases match TRBD2. The CDR3 is made up of 15 amino acids. Unmatched junction bases numbered 5, after V lost 0 bases and J lost 5 bases. CDR3 sequence reads: CASSLAKSGGETQYF. CDR3 coding DNA: TGTGCCAGCAGTTTAGCGAAGAGCGGGGGTGAGACCCAGTACTTC.

This clonotype was observed a few times. This sequence joins TRBV20-1 and TRBJ2-3, with 9 bases identical to TRBD1. Germline V lookup: CDR1 DFQATT, CDR2 SNEGSKA (reference sequence). After removal of 5 bases from V and 4 bases from J, the junction contained 10 bases not matched to a gene. CDR3 length: 15 residues. The DNA for the CDR3 is TGCAGTGCTCATAACAGGGGGCGCGTCGCAGATACGCAGTATTTT. It translates to CSAHNRGRVADTQYF.

The chain has TRBV4-2 and TRBJ2-7; 13 nucleotides align to TRBD2. V was pared by 0 bases and J by 2 bases, with 1 base of the junction left unmatched. The CDR3 covers 16 residues. Germline lookup yields CDR1 LGHNA and CDR2 YNFKEQ. CDR3 loop: CASSQEGLAGPYEQYF. In DNA, the CDR3 is TGTGCCAGCAGCCAAGAGGGACTAGCGGGGCCCTACGAGCAGTACTTC.

The V gene is TRBV2, the J gene TRBJ2-1, with 7 bases identical to TRBD2. V trimming: 6 bases; J trimming: 8 bases; junction bases outside the gene matches: 7. In germline, CDR1 is SNHLY, CDR2 FYNNEI. The CDR3 extends over 13 amino acids. The CDR3 DNA sequence: TGTGCCAGCAGAGGGGAGGGATCGCATGAGCAGTTCTTC. It translates to CASRGEGSHEQFF.

This clonotype was recorded a few times. This rearrangement joins TRBV27 to TRBJ2-7; D is perhaps TRBD2 (6 bases). The germline CDR1 and CDR2 sequences are MNHEY and SMNVEV (reference sequence). Trimming took 1 base from V and 4 from J, leaving 14 bases between them. This CDR3 has 15 residues. CDR3 loop: CASSLWGSGIYEQYF. The CDR3 bases are TGTGCCAGCAGTTTATGGGGTAGCGGTATATACGAGCAGTACTTC.

This clonotype came up a few times. This chain joins TRBV12-3 or TRBV12-4 and TRBJ2-1; a weak D match, TRBD1 (5 bases). This CDR3 spans 14 amino acids. Trimming cost V 5 bases and J 2 bases, with 10 bases left between them. CDR3 in DNA: TGTGCCAGCAGTCCGACGACAGCCTACAATGAGCAGTTCTTC. Its translation: CASSPTTAYNEQFF.

This clonotype was counted at least ten times. The rearrangement links TRBV7-9 to TRBJ2-2; 7 bases are a match to TRBD2. Germline assignment: CDR1 SEHNR and CDR2 FQNEAQ (reference sequence). This CDR3 has 17 amino acids. V shed 4 bases and J 5 bases; nucleotides not matched to a gene: 13. The CDR3 region is CASSSTKPWEGTGELFF. The CDR3, as DNA: TGTGCCAGCAGCTCAACAAAGCCTTGGGAGGGGACCGGGGAGCTGTTTTTT.

This chain joins TRBV5-1 and TRBJ2-1; D is possibly TRBD1 (7 bases). Germline V gene lookup returns CDR1 SGHRS and CDR2 YFSETQ. The CDR3 is 14 amino acids. Deletions cut 0 bases from V and 8 bases from J, with 12 bases between. CDR3 nucleotides: TGCGCCAGCAGCTTGGCCGGAGGGGGCTATGAGCAGTTCTTC. Its translation: CASSLAGGGYEQFF. Combining the CDR3 with reference TRBV5-1 and TRBJ2-1 gives the whole variable domain KAGVTQTPRYLIKTRGQQVTLSCSPISGHRSVSWYQQTPGQGLQFLFEYFSETQRNKGNFPGRFSGRQFSNSRSEMNVSTLELGDSALYLCASSLAGGGYEQFFGPGTRLTVL.